The rows below give T cell receptor beta chains drawn from one sample of a study of blood T cell repertoires in COVID-19. Generated by immunoSEQ multiplex PCR, the TCRdb table keeps only in-frame clones and is missing some. Among hundreds of thousands of clones listed, about 87% were seen once. Sequenced material: peripheral blood. These receptors were taken from a woman between 50 and 59 years old with COVID-19, enrolled during active disease. The CDR3 runs from the conserved cysteine through the conserved F or W. The order of the fields is clone size, D gene, V gene, J gene, CDR3 DNA, CDR3 protein. A D gene is named only where the DNA matches it firmly. Clone size is shown for a subset of rows, as once, few, many or a class of expanded clone.

>NA|NA|TRBV7-9|TRBJ1-2
TGTGCCAGCAGCCTCGACTTCTATGGCTACACCTTC
CASSLDFYGYTF
>NA|NA|TRBV30|TRBJ1-1
TGTGCCTGGAGTGTGCAGAGGGACACTGAAGCTTTCTTT
CAWSVQRDTEAFF
>NA|NA|TRBV11-3|TRBJ2-1
TGTGCCAGCAGCTTAGTTTGGGGGGGGCGGGAATCCTCCTACAATGAGCAGTTCTTC
CASSLVWGGRESSYNEQFF
>once|NA|TRBV7-3|TRBJ2-1
TGTGCCAGCAGCAATACCGCGGAGGGAACCTACAATGAGCAGTTCTTC
CASSNTAEGTYNEQFF
>NA|NA|TRBV29-1|TRBJ1-1
TGCAGCGTTGGGACACGAATGAACACTGAAGCTTTCTTT
CSVGTRMNTEAFF
>NA|NA|TRBV28|TRBJ2-3
TGTGCCAGCAGTTCCGGGTTCCCTAGTAGGGATACGCAGTATTTT
CASSSGFPSRDTQYF
>NA|TRBD1|TRBV28|TRBJ1-5
TGTGCCAGCAGTTTTCCACTGAACAGGGGGCTAAGGGATCAGCCCCAGCATTTT
CASSFPLNRGLRDQPQHF
>NA|NA|TRBV6-5|TRBJ1-1
TGTGCCAGCAGTTCTCAGGGGCGAGCTTTCTTT
CASSSQGRAFF
>NA|NA|TRBV28|TRBJ1-1
TGTGCCAGCAGTTCCGGGACACCATTTTGGGCTTTCTTT
CASSSGTPFWAFF
>NA|NA|TRBV19|TRBJ1-1
TGTGCCAGTAGTATAGGCGGAGGGAACACTGAAGCTTTCTTT
CASSIGGGNTEAFF
>many|NA|TRBV13|TRBJ1-1
TGTGCCAGCAGCTTTAGGCAGGGCTCCACACCGGGTGAAGCTTTCTTT
CASSFRQGSTPGEAFF
>NA|NA|TRBV7-8|TRBJ1-5
TGTGCCAGCAGCCCACGGTCAGGGGTATTATATAGCAATCAGCCCCAGCATTTT
CASSPRSGVLYSNQPQHF
>NA|NA|TRBV19|TRBJ2-2
TGTGCCACCCGGGGGGGGGAGCTGTTTTTT
CATRGGELFF
>NA|TRBD1|TRBV11-2|TRBJ2-3
TGTGCCAGCACCCAGGGACAGGTTCGGGGAGATACGCAGTATTTT
CASTQGQVRGDTQYF
>NA|NA|TRBV29-1|TRBJ2-3
TGCAGCGTTGGAAATGTAGCCGCTATGCTGTTCACAGATACGCAGTATTTT
CSVGNVAAMLFTDTQYF
>NA|TRBD2|TRBV7-8|TRBJ2-3
TGTGCCAGCAGCTTAGTCCCTTTAGCGGGGACTAGCACAGATACGCAGTATTTT
CASSLVPLAGTSTDTQYF
>NA|TRBD1|TRBV29-1|TRBJ1-1
TGCAGCTTATTGGAACCGGGACAGGGGGACACTGAAGCTTTCTTT
CSLLEPGQGDTEAFF
>NA|NA|TRBV5-6|TRBJ2-3
TGTGCCAGCAGCCCCCTTACTACCACAGATACGCAGTATTTT
CASSPLTTTDTQYF
>NA|TRBD1|TRBV15|TRBJ2-1
TGTGCCACCAGCAGAGATTACACAGGGGTAATCCACAATGAGCAGTTCTTC
CATSRDYTGVIHNEQFF
>NA|NA|TRBV4-1|TRBJ2-5
TGCGCCAGCAGCCAGGAAGGGACACTTATGAGGAAAGAGACCCAGTACTTC
CASSQEGTLMRKETQYF
>NA|TRBD2|TRBV9|TRBJ2-1
TGTGCCAGCAGCGTAGAGGAGGGGACTAGCGGGTACAATGAGCAGTTCTTC
CASSVEEGTSGYNEQFF
>NA|NA|TRBV5-1|TRBJ2-5
TGCGCCAGCAGCTTGGGCGGGGGCCCGGAGACCCAGTACTTC
CASSLGGGPETQYF
>NA|TRBD1|TRBV6-2/TRBV6-3|TRBJ1-2
TGTGCCAGCAGTTACCCACCCTCGGACAGGGCTGGCTACACCTTC
CASSYPPSDRAGYTF
>few|NA|TRBV12-3/TRBV12-4|TRBJ1-6
TGTGCCAGCCTAATGACTAGTAATTCACCCCTCCACTTT
CASLMTSNSPLHF
>once|NA|TRBV30|TRBJ2-7
TGTGCCTGGAGTGGGAGGTTATCCGAGCAGTACTTC
CAWSGRLSEQYF
>NA|NA|TRBV2|TRBJ1-5
TGTGCCAGCAGTGAGGTGGGGGGGATCGGTAATCAGCCCCAGCATTTT
CASSEVGGIGNQPQHF
>NA|TRBD1|TRBV9|TRBJ1-1
TGTGCCAGCAGCGCGTGGACAGGGGCGAACACTGAAGCTTTCTTT
CASSAWTGANTEAFF
>once|TRBD1|TRBV18|TRBJ1-2
TGTGCCAGCTCACCTTCAGGGGGCCTCAACTATGGCTACACCTTC
CASSPSGGLNYGYTF
>NA|NA|TRBV4-1|TRBJ2-3
TGCGCCAGCAGCCAAGGGGGGGGGCCCTCTAGCCCAGATACGCAGTATTTT
CASSQGGGPSSPDTQYF